The source of this T cell receptor (beta chain) is a study of blood T cell repertoires in COVID-19. The authors' processing: Estimates of nucleated cell counts were drawn from the amplification of reference gene primers. Sequencing was performed with immunoSEQ multiplex PCR; in TCRdb, only in-frame clones are kept and a portion is missing. V and J calls and clone size are those listed in that table; D and trimming were worked out from the DNA. Among approximately 400,000 clones listed, around 87% were seen once. Enrolled through a virtual design, the participants were between roughly 18 and 90 years of age and came from 24 US areas. The sequence was obtained from a man aged 25 to 40 who had recovered from COVID-19. Input material: PBMCs or T cells enriched from blood (not recorded which).

In DNA, the CDR3 is TGCGCCAGCAGCTTGGGGGTAACCGGGACAGGAACTCCCCTAGAGTACTTC. Translation: CASSLGVTGTGTPLEYF. The chain couples TRBV5-1 to TRBJ2-7; 8 positions match TRBD1. Germline V lookup: CDR1 SGHRS, CDR2 YFSETQ. The trim removed 0 bases at V and 11 bases at J, leaving 19 bases unmatched. This CDR3 comprises 17 residues.